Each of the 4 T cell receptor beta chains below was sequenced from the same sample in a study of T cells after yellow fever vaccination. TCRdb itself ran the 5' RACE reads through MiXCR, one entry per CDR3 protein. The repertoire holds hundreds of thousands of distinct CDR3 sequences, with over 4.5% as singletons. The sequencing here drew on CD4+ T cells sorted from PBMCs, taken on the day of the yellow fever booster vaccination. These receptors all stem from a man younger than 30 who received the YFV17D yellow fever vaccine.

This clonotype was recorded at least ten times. The CDR3 reads CASSHGPSYGYTF. As DNA, the CDR3 is TGTGCCAGCAGCCACGGGCCTTCCTATGGCTACACCTTC. This chain links TRBV14 with TRBJ1-2, with D unresolved. CDR1 SGHDN and CDR2 FVKESK come from the germline V gene. This CDR3 spans 13 amino acids. V was clipped by 3 bases and J by 4 bases, with 9 bases between them. Together with reference TRBV14 and TRBJ1-2, the CDR3 gives the full variable domain: EAGVTQFPSHSVIEKGQTVTLRCDPISGHDNLYWYRRVMGKEIKFLLHFVKESKQDESGMPNNRFLAERTGGTYSTLKVQPAELEDSGVYFCASSHGPSYGYTFGSGTRLTVV.

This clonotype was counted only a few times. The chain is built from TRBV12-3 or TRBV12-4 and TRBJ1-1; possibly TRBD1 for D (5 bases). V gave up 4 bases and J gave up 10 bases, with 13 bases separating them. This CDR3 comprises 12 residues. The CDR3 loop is CASSSGPSGAFF. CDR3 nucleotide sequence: TGTGCCAGCAGTTCGGGGCCCAGCGGAGCTTTCTTT.

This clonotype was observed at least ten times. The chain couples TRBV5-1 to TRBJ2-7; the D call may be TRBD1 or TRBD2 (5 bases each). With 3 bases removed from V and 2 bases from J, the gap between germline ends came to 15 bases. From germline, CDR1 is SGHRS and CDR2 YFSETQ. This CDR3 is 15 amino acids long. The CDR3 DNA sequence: TGCGCCAGCAGCTCGTCCCGGGACCGTCCCTACGAGCAGTACTTC. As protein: CASSSSRDRPYEQYF. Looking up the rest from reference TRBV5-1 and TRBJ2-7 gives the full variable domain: KAGVTQTPRYLIKTRGQQVTLSCSPISGHRSVSWYQQTPGQGLQFLFEYFSETQRNKGNFPGRFSGRQFSNSRSEMNVSTLELGDSALYLCASSSSRDRPYEQYFGPGTRLTVT.

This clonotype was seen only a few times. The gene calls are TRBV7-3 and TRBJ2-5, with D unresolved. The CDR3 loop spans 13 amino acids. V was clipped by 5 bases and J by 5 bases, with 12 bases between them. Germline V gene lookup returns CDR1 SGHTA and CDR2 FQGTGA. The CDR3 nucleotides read TGTGCCAGCAGCCTATCCCCCGTCGAGACCCAGTACTTC. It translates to CASSLSPVETQYF.